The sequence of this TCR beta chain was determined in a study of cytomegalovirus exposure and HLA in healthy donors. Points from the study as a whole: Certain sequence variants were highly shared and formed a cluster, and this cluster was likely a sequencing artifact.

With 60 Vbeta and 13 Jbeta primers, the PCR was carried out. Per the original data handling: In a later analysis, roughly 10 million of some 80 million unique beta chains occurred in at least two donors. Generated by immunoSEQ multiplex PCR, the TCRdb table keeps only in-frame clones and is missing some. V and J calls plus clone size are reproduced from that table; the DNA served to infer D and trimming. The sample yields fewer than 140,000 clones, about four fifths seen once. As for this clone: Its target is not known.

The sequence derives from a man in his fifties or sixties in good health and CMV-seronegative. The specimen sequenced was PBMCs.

CDR3 DNA: TGTGCCAGCAGTCTTAAAGAGTACACCGGGGAGCTGTTTTTT. It encodes CASSLKEYTGELFF. This chain links TRBV6-5 with TRBJ2-2; the D is unclear. V was clipped by 5 bases and J by 3 bases, with 10 bases between them. CDR3 size: 14 residues. CDR1 and CDR2 (germline): MNHEY, SVGAGI.